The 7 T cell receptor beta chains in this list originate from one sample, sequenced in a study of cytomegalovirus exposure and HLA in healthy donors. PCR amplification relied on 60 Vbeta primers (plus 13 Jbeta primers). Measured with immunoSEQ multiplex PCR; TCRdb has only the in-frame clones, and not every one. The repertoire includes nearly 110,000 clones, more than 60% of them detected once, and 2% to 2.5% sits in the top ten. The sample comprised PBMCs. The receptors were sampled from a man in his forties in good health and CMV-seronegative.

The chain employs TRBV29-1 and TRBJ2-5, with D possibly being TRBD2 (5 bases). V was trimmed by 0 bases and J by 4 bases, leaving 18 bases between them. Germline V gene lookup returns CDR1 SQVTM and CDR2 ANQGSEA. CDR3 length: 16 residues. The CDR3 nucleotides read TGCAGCGTTGAAGATATAAGCGGAGTAGTTGGAGAGACCCAGTACTTC. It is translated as CSVEDISGVVGETQYF.

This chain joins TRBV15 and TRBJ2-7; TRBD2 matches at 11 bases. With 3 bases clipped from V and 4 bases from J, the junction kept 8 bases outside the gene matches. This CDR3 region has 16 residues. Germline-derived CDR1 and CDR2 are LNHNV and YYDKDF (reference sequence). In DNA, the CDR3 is TGTGCCACCAGCAGGGCCCTAGCGGGGGGAAAATACGAGCAGTACTTC. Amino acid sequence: CATSRALAGGKYEQYF.

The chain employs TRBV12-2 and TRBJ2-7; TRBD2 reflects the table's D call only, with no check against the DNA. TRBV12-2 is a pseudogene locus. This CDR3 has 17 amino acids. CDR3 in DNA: TGTGCAAGTCGCTTAGCTCTAGATGGGACTAGCGTCGGCGAGCAGTACTTC. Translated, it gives CASRLALDGTSVGEQYF.

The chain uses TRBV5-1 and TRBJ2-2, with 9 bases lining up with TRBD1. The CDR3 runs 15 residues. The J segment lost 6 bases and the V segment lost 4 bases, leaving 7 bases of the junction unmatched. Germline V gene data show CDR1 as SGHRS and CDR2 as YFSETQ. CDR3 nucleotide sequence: TGCGCCAGCAGCGCCGGGACAGGGCGAGCCGGGGAGCTGTTTTTT. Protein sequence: CASSAGTGRAGELFF.

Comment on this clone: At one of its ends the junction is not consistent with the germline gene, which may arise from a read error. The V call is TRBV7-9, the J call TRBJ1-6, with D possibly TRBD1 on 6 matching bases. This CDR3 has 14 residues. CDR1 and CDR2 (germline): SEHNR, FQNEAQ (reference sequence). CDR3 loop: CSSSPGQQDSPLHF. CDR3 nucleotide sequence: TGTTCCAGCAGCCCCGGACAGCAGGACTCACCCCTCCACTTT.

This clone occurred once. CDR3 sequence: CASSFAGTSRYEQYF. The CDR3 DNA is TGTGCCAGCAGCTTTGCCGGGACTAGTCGCTACGAGCAGTACTTC. The V gene is TRBV7-2, the J gene TRBJ2-7, with TRBD2 identical over 8 bases. The V and J ends lost 3 bases and 3 bases, in that order; junction bases with no gene match: 7. CDR3 length equals 15 residues. The germline V gene has CDR1 SGHTA and CDR2 FQGNSA.

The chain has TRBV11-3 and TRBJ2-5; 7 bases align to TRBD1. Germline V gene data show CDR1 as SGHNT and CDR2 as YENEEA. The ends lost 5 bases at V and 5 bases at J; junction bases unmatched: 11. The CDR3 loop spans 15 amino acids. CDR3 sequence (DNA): TGTGCCAGCAGCCTCACGGGACAGTTTGATGAGACCCAGTACTTC. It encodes CASSLTGQFDETQYF. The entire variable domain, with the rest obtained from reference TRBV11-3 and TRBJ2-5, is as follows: EAGVVQSPRYKIIEKKQPVAFWCNPISGHNTLYWYLQNLGQGPELLIRYENEEAVDDSQLPKDRFSAERLKGVDSTLKIQPAELGDSAVYLCASSLTGQFDETQYFGPGTRLLVL.